This T cell receptor beta chain derives from a study of cytomegalovirus exposure and HLA in healthy donors. As for the study in general: The approximately 120 validation repertoires were produced on the same platform as the 700 or so repertoires of the first cohort. This was reported in a later analysis.

Sequencing used immunoSEQ multiplex PCR; TCRdb keeps in-frame clones, though not all of them. The sample lists 150,000 to 200,000 clones; 96% were seen once. The study, taken as a whole, reports: Reports indicated that the classifier achieved high specificity and sensitivity in diagnosing cytomegalovirus status.

The CDR3 loop spans 14 amino acids. V lost 5 bases, J lost 6 bases, and 6 bases stayed unmatched. CDR1 and CDR2 (germline): SGHTA, FQGNSA. As to this clone: Its matching antigen is unknown.

The receptor was derived from a woman younger than 35 in good health and CMV-seronegative. The sequenced sample was PBMCs. The V call is TRBV7-2, the J call TRBJ2-7; 11 positions match TRBD2. The CDR3 sequence: CASSASTSGVEQYF. The DNA of the CDR3 is TGTGCCAGCAGCGCCTCGACTAGCGGGGTCGAGCAGTACTTC. The full variable domain, its missing parts supplied by reference TRBV7-2 and TRBJ2-7, is GAGVSQSPSNKVTEKGKDVELRCDPISGHTALYWYRQSLGQGLEFLIYFQGNSAPDKSGLPSDRFSAERTGGSVSTLTIQRTQQEDSAVYLCASSASTSGVEQYFGPGTRLTVT.